The clone carrying this TCR beta chain has at least ten counts. This sample was included in a study of early T cells in non-severe SARS-CoV-2 infection. Individual cDNA molecules were tagged with unique molecular identifiers. TCRdb analysed the 5' RACE reads with MiXCR anew, one entry per CDR3 protein. The sample comprises about 84,000 distinct CDR3 sequences, 12% of which are singletons, and 2.6% rests with the top ten. The length of the CDR3 is 10 residues. J is TRBJ1-6 and V is TRBV21-1; TRBD1, the D gene given by the table, was not confirmed from the DNA. TRBV21-1 is labeled a pseudogene. Sequenced: whole blood. The sequence came from an adult who was a healthcare worker with PCR-confirmed SARS-CoV-2 infection or an uninfected control (not recorded which). The CDR3 region is CASGGSPLHF. In DNA form, the CDR3 reads TGTGCCAGCGGGGGATCACCCCTCCACTTT.